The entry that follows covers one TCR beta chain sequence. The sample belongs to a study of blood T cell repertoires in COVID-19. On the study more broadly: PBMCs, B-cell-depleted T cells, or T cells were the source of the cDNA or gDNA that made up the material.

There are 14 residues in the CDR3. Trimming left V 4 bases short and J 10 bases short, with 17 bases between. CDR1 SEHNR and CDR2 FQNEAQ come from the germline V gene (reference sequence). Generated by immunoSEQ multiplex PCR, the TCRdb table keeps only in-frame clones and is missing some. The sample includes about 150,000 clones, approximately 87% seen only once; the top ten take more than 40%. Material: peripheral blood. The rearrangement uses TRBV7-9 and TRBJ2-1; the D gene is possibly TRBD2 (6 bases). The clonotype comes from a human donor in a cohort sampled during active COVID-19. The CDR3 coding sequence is TGTGCCAGCAGCTCCCTGTTAGCGGAGGTAGAGCAGTTCTTC. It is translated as CASSSLLAEVEQFF.